Each of the 30 T cell receptor beta chains below was sequenced from the same sample in a study of early T cells in non-severe SARS-CoV-2 infection. TCRdb ran MiXCR on the 5' RACE reads and lists one entry per CDR3 protein. The table has about 59,000 distinct CDR3 sequences, less than 15% seen once. The material was whole blood, obtained at baseline. These receptors were obtained from an adult who was a healthcare worker with PCR-confirmed SARS-CoV-2 infection or an uninfected control (not recorded which).

This clonotype has more than one count but fewer than ten. The rearrangement joins TRBV7-2 to TRBJ2-7; the match to TRBD2 covers 9 bases. The CDR3 spans 15 residues. Per germline, CDR1 SGHTA and CDR2 FQGNSA. V was clipped by 4 bases and J by 0 bases; unmatched bases: 4. The CDR3 DNA reads TGTGCCAGCAGCTGGCGGGAGGGTGGCTCCTACGAGCAGTACTTC. This translates into CASSWREGGSYEQYF.

Comment on this clonotype: One end of the junction varies from germline; a read error may be responsible. The chain employs TRBV7-9 and TRBJ2-3, with a tentative D call TRBD2 (6 bases). The germline V gene has CDR1 SEHNR and CDR2 FQNEAQ (reference sequence). The CDR3 length is 15 residues. CDR3 coding DNA: TGTGCCAGCAGCTTAGACGGCGGGGCCACAGATACGCAGTGTTTT. It specifies CASSLDGGATDTQCF.

As for this clonotype: A read error may produce the germline difference seen at one junction end. The V and J genes are TRBV7-2 and TRBJ2-1; TRBD2 matches 9 bases. Germline CDR1 reads SGHTA; CDR2 reads FQGNSA. This CDR3 comprises 15 residues. CDR3 loop: CASSLAAGGYNEQSF. CDR3 nucleotides: TGTGCCAGCAGCTTAGCGGCGGGAGGGTACAATGAGCAGTCCTTC. Complete variable domain (other parts from reference TRBV7-2 and TRBJ2-1): GAGVSQSPSNKVTEKGKDVELRCDPISGHTALYWYRQSLGQGLEFLIYFQGNSAPDKSGLPSDRFSAERTGGSVSTLTIQRTQQEDSAVYLCASSLAAGGYNEQSFGPGTRLTVL.

This clonotype was counted ten times or more. This chain connects TRBV7-2 to TRBJ2-5; tentative D call: TRBD1 (5 bases). This CDR3 has 14 amino acids. In germline, CDR1 is SGHTA, CDR2 FQGNSA. Trimming pared 5 bases from V and 6 bases from J, leaving 16 bases between. The CDR3 DNA sequence: TGTGCCAGCAGCCCGATCCAGGGATCCAAGACCCAGTACTTC. This sequence encodes CASSPIQGSKTQYF.

This clonotype was seen a few times. Mismatch with germline at one junction end may stem from a read error. V usage is TRBV4-3 and J usage is TRBJ2-1; 8 positions agree with TRBD2. This CDR3 has 15 amino acids. The germline V gene encodes CDR1 LGHNA and CDR2 YSLEER. The CDR3 spells CASSPGGASDNEQFF. The DNA of the CDR3 is TGCGCCAGCAGCCCCGGGGGGGCCTCCGACAATGAGCAGTTCTTC.

The chain recombines TRBV21-1 with TRBJ2-1. TRBV21-1 is termed a pseudogene. CDR3 length equals 12 residues. The DNA for the CDR3 is TGTGCCAGCACCAAAAGAGCAAATGAGCAGTTCTTC. It encodes CASTKRANEQFF.

The genes are TRBV7-8 and TRBJ2-3; D gene ambiguous. The CDR3 is 15 amino acids. CDR1 and CDR2 from the germline V gene are SGHVS and FQNEAQ. The V gene lost 0 bases and the J gene lost 2 bases, with 9 bases spanning the gap. The CDR3 is CASSLAGIVTDTQYF. CDR3 coding DNA: TGTGCCAGCAGCTTAGCGGGAATTGTCACAGATACGCAGTATTTT.

This clonotype was counted many times. The V gene is TRBV5-1, the J gene TRBJ2-1; a possible D gene is TRBD2 (5 bases). The CDR3 has 13 residues. The germline V and J ends were trimmed by 4 bases and 7 bases, with 12 bases remaining between them. The germline V gene has CDR1 SGHRS and CDR2 YFSETQ. This chain's CDR3 is CASSGDLANEQFF. In DNA, the CDR3 is TGCGCCAGCAGCGGGGATCTAGCTAATGAGCAGTTCTTC.

The table lists this clonotype with a few counts. The rearrangement joins TRBV29-1 to TRBJ1-4; 9 bases align to TRBD1. V lost 6 bases, J lost 7 bases, and 6 bases stayed unmatched. From germline, CDR1 is SQVTM and CDR2 ANQGSEA. This CDR3 is built from 13 residues. CDR3 sequence reads: CSVAQGAGEKLFF. The CDR3, as DNA: TGCAGCGTCGCACAGGGGGCGGGTGAAAAACTGTTTTTT.

The chain is built from TRBV2 and TRBJ2-5; D gene ambiguous. Trimming removed 1 base from V and 5 bases from J, with 5 bases in between. The CDR3 consists of 12 residues. Per the germline V gene, CDR1 is SNHLY and CDR2 is FYNNEI. CDR3 loop: CASSEGVETQYF. CDR3 bases: TGTGCCAGCAGTGAAGGGGTTGAGACCCAGTACTTC.

At least ten counts were recorded for this clonotype. V and J are TRBV7-3 and TRBJ2-1; 11 nucleotides line up with TRBD2. The V segment lost 5 bases and the J segment 1 base; nucleotides outside the gene matches: 7. Germline CDR1 reads SGHTA; CDR2 reads FQGTGA. The CDR3 spans 17 residues. The CDR3 loop is CASSHSGRAGSYNEQFF. The CDR3 DNA reads as TGTGCCAGCAGCCATAGCGGGAGGGCTGGGTCCTACAATGAGCAGTTCTTC.

There are a few counts of this clonotype. CDR3 nucleotide sequence: TGCAGTGCTAGGGGAGCACCGGGACAGAGCTCCTACGAGCAGTACTTC. Protein sequence: CSARGAPGQSSYEQYF. The J gene is TRBJ2-7, the V gene TRBV20-1; the match to TRBD1 covers 7 bases. Per germline, CDR1 DFQATT and CDR2 SNEGSKA (reference sequence). V was pared by 3 bases and J by 0 bases, with 11 bases of the junction left unmatched. The CDR3 contains 16 residues.

V is TRBV13 and J is TRBJ2-7; 9 bases line up with TRBD1. The J segment lost 4 bases and the V segment lost 4 bases, leaving 5 bases of the junction unmatched. Germline V gene lookup returns CDR1 PRHDT and CDR2 FYEKMQ (reference sequence). There are 14 residues in the CDR3. The CDR3 DNA follows: TGTGCCAGCAGCTCCCCCGGGACAGGGTACGAGCAGTACTTC. Residues: CASSSPGTGYEQYF.

This clonotype has a handful of counts. The CDR3 loop reads CASSLGLRDTQYF. In nucleotides, the CDR3 is TGTGCCAGCTCCCTTGGACTCCGGGATACGCAGTATTTT. V gene TRBV7-2 combines with J gene TRBJ2-3, with D tentatively TRBD2 (5 bases). Per germline, CDR1 SGHTA and CDR2 FQGNSA. The CDR3 totals 13 residues. Trimming stripped 8 bases from V and 6 bases from J, with 15 bases between.

The chain has TRBV7-9 and TRBJ1-2, with 10 bases that match TRBD1. Per the germline V gene, CDR1 is SEHNR and CDR2 is FQNEAQ (reference sequence). The CDR3 consists of 13 residues. Germline trimming cut 5 bases from V and 5 bases from J; bases unmatched to any gene: 2. Written as DNA, the CDR3 is TGTGCCAGCAGCGCGGACAGGGGGTATGGCTACACCTTC. Encoded protein: CASSADRGYGYTF.

Only a few counts were recorded for this clonotype. The chain couples TRBV12-3 or TRBV12-4 to TRBJ2-5; TRBD1 is a possible D gene (6 bases). CDR3 size: 13 residues. V was clipped by 7 bases and J by 4 bases, with 13 bases between them. CDR3 nucleotide sequence: TGTGCCAGCACCCGGTTAGGGGGAGAGACCCAGTACTTC. Translation: CASTRLGGETQYF.

The CDR3 DNA reads as TGTGCCAGCAGCTTCTCTCCCCTTGGAGATACGCAGTATTTT. Translating it yields CASSFSPLGDTQYF. The chain couples TRBV7-2 to TRBJ2-3, with D uncertain. CDR3 length: 14 residues. V was trimmed by 3 bases and J by 5 bases, leaving 12 bases between them. Germline V gene sequence: CDR1 SGHTA, CDR2 FQGNSA.

The table lists this clonotype with a few counts. The rearrangement joins TRBV6-1 to TRBJ1-5; 7 positions agree with TRBD1. The CDR3 length is 14 residues. The germline gives CDR1 MNHNS, CDR2 SASEGT. V lost 8 bases to trimming and J lost 3 bases; unmatched junction nucleotides: 7. CDR3 loop: CASGDSYYNQPQHF. The CDR3 nucleotides are TGTGCCAGCGGGGACAGCTACTACAATCAGCCCCAGCATTTT.

This clonotype occurred a few times. The chain is built from TRBV9 and TRBJ2-3; the D gene could be TRBD1 or TRBD2 (5 bases each). This CDR3 has 15 amino acids. Trimming took off 4 bases at V and 0 bases at J, with 12 bases between the two ends. Germline lookup yields CDR1 SGDLS and CDR2 YYNGEE. In DNA, the CDR3 is TGTGCCAGCAGCCCGAGATGGGGGAGCACAGATACGCAGTATTTT. Encoded protein: CASSPRWGSTDTQYF. Filled out from reference TRBV9 and TRBJ2-3, the complete variable domain reads DSGVTQTPKHLITATGQRVTLRCSPRSGDLSVYWYQQSLDQGLQFLIQYYNGEERAKGNILERFSAQQFPDLHSELNLSSLELGDSALYFCASSPRWGSTDTQYFGPGTRLTVL.

The V call is TRBV28, the J call TRBJ2-3; D is uncertain. This CDR3 is 13 amino acids long. V shed 2 bases and J shed 3 bases, with 6 bases lying between them. Looked up from germline, CDR1 is MDHEN and CDR2 is SYDVKM. DNA of the CDR3: TGTGCCAGCAGTTTACCACTAACAGATACGCAGTATTTT. Translating it yields CASSLPLTDTQYF.

The table lists this clonotype with a few counts. J is TRBJ2-3 and V is TRBV5-4; D possibly corresponds to TRBD2 (5 bases). V lost 4 bases and J lost 0, with 12 bases in between. Germline V gene sequence: CDR1 SGHNT, CDR2 YYREEE (reference sequence). The CDR3 contains 15 residues. The CDR3 loop reads CASSPDWTSTDTQYF. Written as DNA, the CDR3 is TGTGCCAGCAGCCCGGACTGGACTAGCACAGATACGCAGTATTTT.

This chain uses TRBV18 with TRBJ2-5; 8 positions agree with TRBD1. This CDR3 is 16 amino acids long. The V segment lost 2 bases and the J segment 5 bases; nucleotides outside the gene matches: 10. The germline V gene encodes CDR1 KGHSH and CDR2 LQKENI. CDR3: CASSPWTGKILETQYF. The CDR3 nucleotides read TGTGCCAGCTCACCATGGACAGGGAAAATTCTGGAGACCCAGTACTTC.

This clonotype was detected ten times or more. The chain links TRBV28 to TRBJ1-3; D not resolved. CDR1 is MDHEN and CDR2 is SYDVKM in the germline V gene. CDR3 length: 14 amino acids. V lost 1 base and J lost 3, with 7 bases in between. CDR3: CASSLSIIGNTIYF. CDR3 nucleotides: TGTGCCAGCAGTTTATCCATTATTGGAAACACCATATATTTT.

This clonotype appeared a few times. The chain couples TRBV9 to TRBJ2-1, with a tentative D call TRBD2 (5 bases). The CDR3 length is 13 residues. Trimming took 4 bases from V and 6 from J, leaving 11 bases between them. The germline gives CDR1 SGDLS, CDR2 YYNGEE. CDR3 DNA sequence: TGTGCCAGCAGCCGAGGAGGTCCCAATGAGCAGTTCTTC. It codes for CASSRGGPNEQFF.

This clonotype was observed a few times. CDR3 in amino acids: CASSLQTGTGSYNEQFF. The CDR3 DNA follows: TGTGCCAGCAGTCTGCAAACCGGGACAGGGAGTTACAATGAGCAGTTCTTC. V is TRBV28 and J is TRBJ2-1, with 9 positions matching TRBD1. V lost 5 bases and J lost 4; bases outside the gene matches: 12. Germline values: CDR1 MDHEN, CDR2 SYDVKM. The CDR3 runs 17 residues.

V and J are TRBV21-1 and TRBJ1-6; the table's D call TRBD1 went unverified against the DNA. TRBV21-1 is noted as a pseudogene. The CDR3 contains 16 residues. The CDR3 here is CASSTQTGGVGSPLHF. The DNA of the CDR3 is TGTGCCAGCAGCACCCAGACAGGGGGCGTTGGGTCACCCCTCCACTTT.

The rearrangement links TRBV5-1 to TRBJ1-2; 8 bases are a match to TRBD1. CDR3 length: 14 residues. The V gene's germline CDR1 is SGHRS and CDR2 YFSETQ. Unmatched junction bases numbered 6, after V lost 1 base and J lost 7 bases. CDR3: CASSLPRGLGGYTF. The CDR3 region has the DNA TGCGCCAGCAGCTTGCCCAGGGGGCTCGGTGGCTACACCTTC.

V and J are TRBV6-2 or TRBV6-3 and TRBJ2-4, with a possible D match to TRBD2 (6 bases). The CDR3 sequence is 13 residues long. Trimming shortened V by 4 bases and J by 2 bases, and 6 bases separated the two germline ends. Germline V gene lookup returns CDR1 MNHEY and CDR2 SVGEGT. This chain's CDR3 is CASSWDSKNIQYF. In DNA form, the CDR3 reads TGTGCCAGCAGTTGGGACTCCAAAAACATTCAGTACTTC.

The chain employs TRBV7-9 and TRBJ1-2, with TRBD1 matching over 7 bases. J was trimmed by 4 bases and V by 5 bases; bases with no gene match: 7. CDR3 length: 14 residues. Germline-derived CDR1 and CDR2 are SEHNR and FQNEAQ (reference sequence). CDR3 in amino acids: CASSQTGTAYGYTF. The CDR3 DNA follows: TGTGCCAGCAGCCAAACCGGGACAGCCTATGGCTACACCTTC.

This clonotype came up a few times. The chain uses TRBV7-2 and TRBJ2-3; no clear D. Germline lookup yields CDR1 SGHTA and CDR2 FQGNSA. This CDR3 spans 12 amino acids. The V and J ends lost 3 bases and 4 bases respectively, with 5 bases between them. DNA for the CDR3: TGTGCCAGCAGCTTGATTTCAGATACGCAGTATTTT. This codes for CASSLISDTQYF. The variable domain in full, completed from reference TRBV7-2 and TRBJ2-3, reads GAGVSQSPSNKVTEKGKDVELRCDPISGHTALYWYRQSLGQGLEFLIYFQGNSAPDKSGLPSDRFSAERTGGSVSTLTIQRTQQEDSAVYLCASSLISDTQYFGPGTRLTVL.